The source of this TCR beta chain is a study of control samples from healthy donors and cancer patients. Sequencing used immunoSEQ multiplex PCR; TCRdb keeps in-frame clones, though not all of them. Among 100,000 to 150,000 clones listed, about 94% were seen once. This clone was recorded once. Sequenced material: blood. The sequence came from a man aged 25 to 40 in good health.

CDR3 sequence (DNA): TGTGCCAGCAGCTCTGGGACGGTCATCAATGAAAAACTGTTTTTT. This sequence encodes CASSSGTVINEKLFF. The rearrangement links TRBV7-9 to TRBJ1-4; tentative D call: TRBD1 (5 bases). In germline, CDR1 is SEHNR, CDR2 FQNEAQ (reference sequence). The germline V and J ends were trimmed by 4 bases and 5 bases, with 14 bases remaining between them. The CDR3 is 15 residues long.